Below, one T cell receptor (beta chain) is given with its context. This clonotype has only a few counts. Its antigen remains undetermined. No per-base quality is available; no much larger clone lies one base away. From the cysteine through the phenylalanine, the CDR3 covers 13 amino acids. The retained sequence is limited to the CDR3, 39 bases, with the frame set at the first base. Sequences MDHEN (CDR1) and SYDVKM (CDR2) are obtained from the germline V gene. V sheds 7 bases and J sheds 4 bases, leaving 11 bases between their ends. The sample comes from a study of T cell repertoires in cytomegalovirus infection (dated by TCRdb to between 2019 and 2020). In terms of the full investigation: Donor HLA type was relevant to the analysis, as public TCR beta signatures indicated carriage of CMV infection together with the matching HLA type.

Sequenced using an Illumina HiSeq 1500. TCRdb ran its own pipeline on the public reads, namely fastp trimming at Q25 and MiXCR clone calling, and kept in-frame beta chains. All rows with the same CDR3 protein become a single entry with the most common DNA and genes. Within this sample are hundreds of thousands of distinct CDR3 sequences, with roughly 17% of them counted one time only. The top ten clones comprise around 12% of the sample. The full study reports these points: The ex vivo response was dominated by HLA-C-restricted CMV-specific TCR beta clonotypes, and the single most frequent clonotype in two of eight donors was supplied by these HLA-C-restricted clonotypes. Cumulative frequency of public TCR beta family members discriminated carriers of CMV infection plus the relevant HLA type in this cohort and an independent roughly 330-donor cohort.

The sequence joins TRBV28 to TRBJ1-5; no confident D gene assignment can be made. Sequenced input: PBMCs. This sequence was found in a human donor in good health (CMV status not recorded). Some clones in this sample may be carry-over from other donors' samples. This receptor has the CDR3 CASIQAQNQPQHF. The DNA reads as follows: TGTGCCAGCATCCAGGCACAGAATCAGCCCCAGCATTTT.